This T cell receptor (beta chain) is from a study of CD8+CD57+ T cells in acquired aplastic anemia listed by TCRdb under 2018. For the wider study: DNA extracted from sorted CD4+ and CD8+ cells had a mean of roughly 3.3 ug, with a range of roughly 0.17 to 30 ug. Healthy donor samples averaged roughly 9.8 million reads for CD4+ and 11 million to 14 million for CD8+ cells. Broader findings and caveats from the paper: Although around 30 CD8+ CDR3 sequences were shared by patients and controls, these sequences appeared highly expressed in patients and within the immunodominant clones of patients. Between patients and healthy controls, no significant difference in CD8+ Simpson's diversity was found (P=0.060).

In the study, sorted CD4+ and CD8+ blood T cells from patients with severe aplastic anemia and from healthy subjects underwent deep sequencing of TCR repertoires. Ficoll-Paque density gradient centrifugation was used to isolate peripheral blood mononuclear cells. Before DNA extraction, CD4+ and CD8+ T cells were sorted with FACS or magnetic beads. Profiling of TCR beta VDJ combinations and CDR3 sequences used genomic DNA as the template. An Illumina HiSeq 2000 was the platform used for TCR repertoire sequencing. The authors' analysis ran thus. Repertoires were assessed using TRBV/TRBJ rearrangement plots, CDR3 size and DJ length profiles, and Simpson's diversity index. The most abundant DNA sequence in the deep sequencing data was defined as the immunodominant clone. CDR3 amino acid sequences were checked for sharing across subjects and were also compared against the VDJdb database and published repertoires. TCRdb reprocessed the public reads (quality trimming at Q25 with fastp, clone calling with MiXCR) and kept in-frame beta chains. Entries that share a CDR3 protein sequence are merged under the most common genes and DNA. The V and J calls and clone size come from TCRdb's table, not from the authors' own analysis. The sample data list hundreds of thousands of distinct CDR3 sequences, and about two thirds of these were observed just once. The ten top clones hold 3.5% to 4.5% of the sample.

Comments on this clonotype: Its recognized antigen is unknown. No base-level quality is on record; no much larger clone is a single base apart.

Sequenced input: sorted CD4+, CD8+, or CD8+CD57+ T cells (not recorded which) from PBMCs. The TCR originated in a human donor in good health, serving as a control.

The encoded CDR3 is CATSRAREQDEQYF. The bases read TGTGCCACCAGCAGAGCAAGGGAGCAAGACGAGCAGTACTTC. The rearrangement joined TRBV15 to TRBJ2-7, with TRBD2 as a weak D call on 5 bases. The germline ends are 12 bases apart after V is trimmed by 1 base and J by 5 bases. The CDR3, cysteine through phenylalanine, is 14 amino acids long. Of all the DNA, just the CDR3 is kept, 42 bases in frame from base 1. Taken from the germline V gene (reference sequence), the CDR1 and CDR2 loops are LNHNV and YYDKDF.